A selection of T cell receptor beta chains follows, all from one sample in a study of control samples from healthy donors and cancer patients. The data were produced by immunoSEQ multiplex PCR, yet TCRdb's version contains in-frame clones alone and is incomplete. The top ten clones hold 1.7% of a sample with roughly 150,000 clones, around 90% of them seen once. Sequences were obtained from blood. These receptors all come from a man between 18 and 29 years old in good health. Each CDR3 is given without its conserved first and last residue. D genes are given only for firm matches. Clone size is shown for a subset of rows, as once, few, many or a class of expanded clone.

D: TRBD1; J: TRBJ1-2; size: -; V: TRBV7-2; CDR3: ASSLEGQGEYGYT
D: -; J: TRBJ2-1; size: once; V: TRBV18; CDR3: ASSPNIAFGVKF
D: -; J: TRBJ2-2; size: -; V: TRBV2; CDR3: ASSARGTSGTGELF
D: -; J: TRBJ2-5; size: -; V: TRBV12-3/TRBV12-4; CDR3: ASSLTETQY
D: -; J: TRBJ2-7; size: -; V: TRBV7-2; CDR3: ASSLGPRAYEQY
D: -; J: TRBJ2-1; size: -; V: TRBV6-6; CDR3: ASSPLRGADFITYNEQF
D: -; J: TRBJ2-2; size: -; V: TRBV7-3; CDR3: ASSLLGNTGELF
D: -; J: TRBJ2-5; size: -; V: TRBV6-1; CDR3: ASSEGVGRAQETQY
D: TRBD1; J: TRBJ2-3; size: -; V: TRBV6-5; CDR3: ASRKTGGNGDTQY
D: -; J: TRBJ1-1; size: -; V: TRBV4-3; CDR3: ASSQDGGLFGHSL
D: TRBD1; J: TRBJ1-4; size: once; V: TRBV4-2; CDR3: ASSQGPGQDNEKLF
D: TRBD1; J: TRBJ1-6; size: -; V: TRBV6-1; CDR3: ASSERTGWWTPLH
D: -; J: TRBJ2-7; size: once; V: TRBV4-2; CDR3: ASKPTGEGPYEQY
D: -; J: TRBJ2-5; size: -; V: TRBV5-5; CDR3: ASSTHGNMEETQY
D: -; J: TRBJ2-7; size: -; V: TRBV28; CDR3: ASSHSYEQY
D: -; J: TRBJ2-7; size: -; V: TRBV4-2; CDR3: ASSPGTDYEQY
D: -; J: TRBJ1-5; size: -; V: TRBV6-5; CDR3: ASSDSGTLNQPQH
D: TRBD1; J: TRBJ2-3; size: -; V: TRBV5-1; CDR3: ASSPGQEADTQY
D: -; J: TRBJ2-3; size: -; V: TRBV4-1; CDR3: ASSQLDNTDTQY
D: TRBD2; J: TRBJ2-1; size: -; V: TRBV4-2; CDR3: ASSQDRAGGPNEQF
D: -; J: TRBJ1-5; size: -; V: TRBV6-2/TRBV6-3; CDR3: ASSYSTAGQPQH
D: TRBD1; J: TRBJ1-2; size: -; V: TRBV7-3; CDR3: ASSFYDREKNYGYT
D: TRBD1; J: TRBJ2-1; size: -; V: TRBV7-9; CDR3: ASSSGGQGQRNEQF
D: -; J: TRBJ2-5; size: -; V: TRBV7-3; CDR3: ASSFPAVASSVVTQY
D: -; J: TRBJ2-7; size: -; V: TRBV12-3/TRBV12-4; CDR3: ASSFPVGEQY
D: -; J: TRBJ2-2; size: -; V: TRBV6-5; CDR3: ASRALPGTGELF
D: -; J: TRBJ2-7; size: -; V: TRBV7-8; CDR3: ASSYERASSYEQY
D: TRBD1; J: TRBJ2-3; size: -; V: TRBV4-3; CDR3: ASSQEGPGQGLPDTQY
D: -; J: TRBJ2-7; size: -; V: TRBV5-8; CDR3: ASSLSRSSYEQY
D: TRBD1; J: TRBJ1-5; size: -; V: TRBV19; CDR3: ASSVPDRGINQPQH
D: -; J: TRBJ1-4; size: -; V: TRBV4-1; CDR3: ASSQDGAGNEKLF
D: -; J: TRBJ2-7; size: -; V: TRBV4-3; CDR3: ASSQDKLGTSYEQY
D: -; J: TRBJ1-1; size: -; V: TRBV19; CDR3: ASSIGTGTEAF
D: -; J: TRBJ2-7; size: -; V: TRBV7-2; CDR3: ASSRGVEQY
D: -; J: TRBJ2-7; size: -; V: TRBV29-1; CDR3: SVALGVTYEQY
D: -; J: TRBJ2-1; size: -; V: TRBV5-4; CDR3: ASSLYGVAGEQF
D: -; J: TRBJ2-2; size: -; V: TRBV4-1; CDR3: ASSQDGQSGELF
D: -; J: TRBJ2-1; size: -; V: TRBV9; CDR3: ASSDDPNNEQF
D: TRBD2; J: TRBJ2-1; size: -; V: TRBV19; CDR3: ASSTGGGTYNEQF
D: TRBD2; J: TRBJ2-7; size: -; V: TRBV5-1; CDR3: ASNFLAGGSYEQY
D: TRBD1; J: TRBJ1-6; size: -; V: TRBV5-4; CDR3: ASSSVTGGQGRSPLH
D: TRBD2; J: TRBJ2-3; size: -; V: TRBV5-4; CDR3: ASSTQRGGTDTQY
D: -; J: TRBJ1-1; size: -; V: TRBV19; CDR3: ASSKGGYPEAF
D: -; J: TRBJ1-2; size: -; V: TRBV6-1; CDR3: ASSDGHNYGYT